This is a list of T cell receptor beta chains from one sample in a study of blood T cell repertoires in COVID-19. Only in-frame clones appear in the TCRdb table, and some are missing; sequencing was by immunoSEQ multiplex PCR. The sample lists 85,000 to 130,000 clones; roughly 90% were seen once. Sequencing was performed on peripheral blood. These receptors all come from a woman aged 60-75 years with acute or convalescent COVID-19. The CDR3 runs from the conserved cysteine through the conserved F or W. The D gene is left open where the match is weak. Only some rows state a clone size, as once, few, many or a class for expanded clones.

once	17	TRBJ2-6	TRBV29-1	-	CSVIPGHPFSGANVLTF	TGCAGCGTGATACCGGGACATCCATTCTCTGGGGCCAACGTCCTGACTTTC
-	11	TRBJ1-1	TRBV14	-	CASSHGGAAFF	TGTGCCAGCAGCCATGGGGGGGCGGCTTTCTTT
few	18	TRBJ2-2	TRBV5-1	TRBD2	CASSGLGLAGANTGELFF	TGCGCCAGCAGCGGCCTGGGACTAGCGGGAGCGAACACCGGGGAGCTGTTTTTT
-	17	TRBJ1-1	TRBV5-1	-	CASSLRPQRGANTEAFF	TGCGCCAGCAGCTTGCGCCCCCAGCGGGGGGCGAACACTGAAGCTTTCTTT
-	15	TRBJ2-7	TRBV9	-	CASSVGSGSHYEQYF	TGTGCCAGCAGCGTAGGTTCAGGGTCCCACTACGAGCAGTACTTC
-	15	TRBJ1-1	TRBV4-1	TRBD1	CASSQEDRMNTEAFF	TGCGCCAGCAGCCAAGAGGACAGGATGAACACTGAAGCTTTCTTT
-	20	TRBJ1-6	TRBV7-8	-	CASSLSTVGRGGSYNSPLHF	TGTGCCAGCAGCTTATCTACGGTGGGGAGGGGTGGCTCCTATAATTCACCCCTCCACTTT
-	15	TRBJ2-1	TRBV5-4	TRBD2	CASSLKREFNNEQFF	TGTGCCAGCAGCTTAAAGCGGGAGTTCAACAATGAGCAGTTCTTC
-	16	TRBJ1-2	TRBV13	TRBD1	CASSSITRDSGRGYTF	TGTGCCAGCAGCTCAATCACCCGGGACAGCGGAAGAGGCTACACCTTC
-	14	TRBJ1-1	TRBV28	TRBD1	CASSRSTGKTEAFF	TGTGCCAGCAGCCGCTCGACAGGGAAAACTGAAGCTTTCTTT
-	16	TRBJ2-4	TRBV10-2	-	CASKNTGTLAKNIQYF	TGCGCCAGCAAAAATACAGGGACACTAGCCAAAAACATTCAGTACTTC
-	13	TRBJ2-7	TRBV19	-	CASSIGAGYEQYF	TGTGCCAGTAGTATAGGGGCAGGTTACGAGCAGTACTTC
-	16	TRBJ2-1	TRBV19	TRBD2	CASRTSGRAGGGEQFF	TGTGCCAGTAGGACTAGCGGGAGGGCCGGTGGGGGTGAGCAGTTCTTC
-	15	TRBJ1-2	TRBV5-1	TRBD1	CASHRGDRANYGYTF	TGCGCCAGCCACCGGGGGGACAGGGCCAACTATGGCTACACCTTC
-	14	TRBJ1-2	TRBV2	TRBD1	CASTDRVGTGTYTF	TGTGCCAGCACGGACCGGGTAGGGACAGGGACCTACACCTTC
-	13	TRBJ1-1	TRBV3-1/TRBV3-2	-	CASSLGGNTEAFF	TGTGCCAGCAGCCTCGGGGGGAACACTGAAGCTTTCTTT
once	15	TRBJ2-3	TRBV9	-	CASSVTFTDKDTQYF	TGTGCCAGCAGCGTAACTTTCACCGATAAGGATACGCAGTATTTT
-	13	TRBJ2-2	TRBV7-3	TRBD1	CASSIQGAGELFF	TGTGCCAGCAGCATCCAGGGGGCCGGGGAGCTGTTTTTT
-	12	TRBJ2-2	TRBV5-1	-	CASSRDTGELFF	TGCGCCAGCAGCCGAGACACCGGGGAGCTGTTTTTT
-	13	TRBJ2-1	TRBV11-3	-	CASSLTGDNEQFF	TGTGCCAGCAGCTTAACGGGGGACAATGAGCAGTTCTTC
-	14	TRBJ2-7	TRBV28	TRBD2	CASSNLAGLYEQYF	TGTGCCAGCAGCAATCTAGCGGGTCTCTACGAGCAGTACTTC
-	15	TRBJ2-2	TRBV5-1	-	CASSPGSGNTGELFF	TGCGCCAGCAGCCCCGGTAGCGGGAACACCGGGGAGCTGTTTTTT